This T cell receptor (beta chain) was sequenced during a study of cytomegalovirus exposure and HLA in healthy donors. Study-wide background: Prior work identified around 120 million unique TCR beta sequences in roughly 180 million T cells. The study's findings and limits: With DRB1 most and HLA-C fewest, TCR association rates differed between HLA loci in a later analysis. Reportedly, diagnosis of cytomegalovirus status by the classifier showed high specificity and sensitivity.

Concerning this clone: What it binds is not known.

The PCR made use of 60 Vbeta and 13 Jbeta primers. The table came from immunoSEQ multiplex PCR; TCRdb's copy has only in-frame clones and leaves some out. The sample consists of around 150,000 clones, approximately 80% of them appearing once. J lost 2 bases, V lost 4 bases, and 7 bases had no gene match. The germline V gene encodes CDR1 MDHEN and CDR2 SYDVKM. This CDR3 has 16 residues. The sample was PBMCs. The chain joins TRBV28 to TRBJ2-5; 10 positions agree with TRBD2. This sequence was found in a man aged 30-40 years in good health and CMV-seropositive. This CDR3 reads CASSSYSGGQQETQYF. The CDR3 coding sequence is TGTGCCAGCAGTTCGTATAGCGGGGGGCAGCAAGAGACCCAGTACTTC.